This T cell receptor (beta chain) was sequenced for a study of T cells in Graves' hyperthyroidism and ophthalmopathy. With 7 bases removed from V and 2 bases from J, the gap between germline ends came to 12 bases. The CDR3 runs 13 residues. The patients, who ranged from 18 to 65 in age, presented with newly diagnosed hyperthyroidism lasting under 2 months. This clonotype was observed a few times. Amplification targeted TCR beta CDR3 regions from RNA transcripts. A first-round RT-PCR of the TCR CDR3 used the HTBI primer set. TCRdb re-analysed the multiplex PCR reads in MiXCR, keeping a single row per CDR3 protein. The sample comprises around 540,000 distinct CDR3 sequences, roughly 50% of which are singletons, and roughly 8.2% rests with the top ten.

This chain links TRBV12-3 or TRBV12-4 with TRBJ2-7; the D gene is possibly TRBD2 (5 bases). Sequenced input: peripheral blood or thyroid tissue (not recorded which). The origin of this receptor is a woman under 30 with Graves' hyperthyroidism. For the CDR3, the DNA is TGTGCCAGCATGCCCGGGGTCACCTACGAGCAGTACTTC. Amino acid sequence: CASMPGVTYEQYF.